Here is one TCR beta chain with its context. Germline CDR1 reads LGHDT; CDR2 reads YNNKEL (reference sequence). With 4 bases clipped from V and 4 bases from J, the junction kept 15 bases outside the gene matches. The CDR3 runs 17 residues. The sample comes from a study of blood T cells in healthy people across ages. The second PCR ran roughly 7 to 12 cycles with a sample-barcoded 5' primer and J-beta primers. TCRdb re-derived calls from the 5' RACE reads in MiXCR, one entry per CDR3 protein. Of fewer than 900,000 distinct CDR3 sequences listed, roughly 41% are singletons. The chain couples TRBV3-1 to TRBJ2-7; 8 nucleotides align to TRBD2. The sequencing sample was made of blood. The sequence came from a woman aged 55-70 years in good health. The CDR3 DNA follows: TGTGCCAGCAGCCGTGGCTTCCAAAGCGGGAGAATGTACGAGCAGTACTTC. Amino acid sequence: CASSRGFQSGRMYEQYF.